The next 31 T cell receptor beta chains were all read from a single sample in a study of cytomegalovirus exposure and HLA in healthy donors. PCR primers comprised 60 Vbeta and 13 Jbeta primers. Assay used: immunoSEQ multiplex PCR; TCRdb lists only in-frame clones, some missing. The sample yields just over 200,000 clones, roughly 80% seen once. Material: PBMCs. These receptor sequences come from a woman aged 40 to 49 in good health and CMV-seronegative.

V gene TRBV2 combines with J gene TRBJ1-2; a possible D gene is TRBD1 (6 bases). There are 13 residues in the CDR3. The V and J ends lost 6 bases and 6 bases respectively, with 14 bases between them. The germline CDR1 and CDR2 sequences are SNHLY and FYNNEI. The CDR3 nucleotides read TGTGCCAGCAGAATCCAGGGGTTGAATGGCTACACCTTC. The encoded protein is CASRIQGLNGYTF.

Only a few counts were recorded for this clone. The genes are TRBV19 and TRBJ1-2; D remains ambiguous. The V and J ends lost 5 bases and 4 bases respectively, with 11 bases between them. CDR3 length: 13 amino acids. Germline V gene data show CDR1 as LNHDA and CDR2 as SQIVND (reference sequence). DNA for the CDR3: TGTGCCAGTAGTCCCCTCGGTGGCTATGGCTACACCTTC. Encoded protein: CASSPLGGYGYTF.

The sample holds one count of this clone. V and J are TRBV15 and TRBJ2-7, with 10 bases identical to TRBD1. Trimming removed 3 bases from V and 12 bases from J; junction bases left unmatched: 8. Germline V lookup: CDR1 LNHNV, CDR2 YYDKDF (reference sequence). The CDR3 sequence is 13 residues long. The CDR3 DNA is TGTGCCACCAGCAGCCTCCGGGGACAGGGGTCGTACTTC. Residues: CATSSLRGQGSYF.

The rearrangement joins TRBV9 to TRBJ2-1; 7 nucleotides agree with TRBD1. The CDR3 has 15 amino acids. Trimming cost V 4 bases and J 2 bases; bases outside gene matches: 6. CDR1 and CDR2 (germline): SGDLS, YYNGEE. This CDR3 is CASSHEGGPYNEQFF. As DNA, the CDR3 is TGTGCCAGCAGCCACGAAGGGGGCCCCTACAATGAGCAGTTCTTC. The whole variable domain, filled in from reference TRBV9 and TRBJ2-1, reads DSGVTQTPKHLITATGQRVTLRCSPRSGDLSVYWYQQSLDQGLQFLIQYYNGEERAKGNILERFSAQQFPDLHSELNLSSLELGDSALYFCASSHEGGPYNEQFFGPGTRLTVL.

The chain uses TRBV10-3 and TRBJ1-2; 12 bases are shared with TRBD1. The CDR3 contains 16 residues. The germline V gene has CDR1 ENHRY and CDR2 SYGVKD. The ends lost 2 bases at V and 8 bases at J; junction bases unmatched: 9. CDR3 DNA sequence: TGTGCCATCAGTGAGGCCGGGACAGGGGGCTCCCGGGGCTACACCTTC. Translating gives CAISEAGTGGSRGYTF.

The V call is TRBV7-6, the J call TRBJ2-5; 7 positions match TRBD1. Germline V lookup: CDR1 SGHVS, CDR2 FNYEAQ. The length of the CDR3 is 14 residues. V lost 3 bases to trimming and J lost 4 bases; unmatched junction nucleotides: 5. CDR3 loop: CASSFTGERETQYF. CDR3 sequence (DNA): TGTGCCAGCAGCTTTACAGGGGAGAGAGAGACCCAGTACTTC.

The chain combines TRBV2 with TRBJ1-5; 7 positions match TRBD1. The V and J ends lost 7 bases and 0 bases, in that order; junction bases with no gene match: 3. This CDR3 contains 14 residues. Germline values: CDR1 SNHLY, CDR2 FYNNEI. The CDR3, as DNA: TGTGCCAGCAATGACAGGGCTAGCAATCAGCCCCAGCATTTT. This sequence encodes CASNDRASNQPQHF.

In its sample, this clone was seen a few times. V usage is TRBV28 and J usage is TRBJ2-3; TRBD1 agrees at 7 bases. This CDR3 region has 15 residues. Germline CDR1 is MDHEN and CDR2 is SYDVKM. With 4 bases clipped from V and 3 bases from J, the junction kept 7 bases outside the gene matches. For the CDR3, the DNA is TGTGCCAGCAGTTATAGGGGGCCCCGGACAGATACGCAGTATTTT. Its translation is CASSYRGPRTDTQYF.

The chain recombines TRBV10-2 with TRBJ2-7; 8 nucleotides agree with TRBD1. This CDR3 is 16 amino acids long. Germline V lookup: CDR1 WSHSY, CDR2 SAAADI. V was pared by 0 bases and J by 5 bases, with 9 bases of the junction left unmatched. Here the CDR3 reads CASSESAGGDRNEQYF. The CDR3 bases are TGCGCCAGCAGTGAGTCGGCAGGGGGCGACCGCAACGAGCAGTACTTC.

This clone was observed once. This chain's CDR3 is CASSASPGTGPNTEAFF. The CDR3 DNA sequence: TGTGCCAGCAGCGCCAGTCCCGGGACAGGGCCGAACACTGAAGCTTTCTTT. This chain connects TRBV2 to TRBJ1-1, with 9 bases fitting TRBD1. The J segment lost 1 base and the V segment lost 6 bases, leaving 12 bases of the junction unmatched. Per germline, CDR1 SNHLY and CDR2 FYNNEI. The CDR3 sequence is 17 residues long.

This chain uses TRBV6-1 with TRBJ1-2; D ambiguous. Trimming stripped 2 bases from V and 7 bases from J, with 14 bases between. Germline V gives CDR1 MNHNS, CDR2 SASEGT. The CDR3 covers 14 residues. CDR3 bases: TGTGCCAGCAGTGAATCAACGGAGTTAGGTGGCTACACCTTC. Its translation is CASSESTELGGYTF.

The chain uses TRBV15 and TRBJ2-1, with 7 bases matching TRBD2. Germline V lookup: CDR1 LNHNV, CDR2 YYDKDF (reference sequence). V shed 0 bases, J shed 2 bases, and the junction held 4 bases outside the gene matches. The CDR3 contains 16 residues. CDR3 nucleotides: TGTGCCACCAGCAGAGACCAGCGGGGCCCCTACAATGAGCAGTTCTTC. Protein: CATSRDQRGPYNEQFF.

J is TRBJ1-6 and V is TRBV2, with TRBD1 matching 9 bases. V trimming: 6 bases; J trimming: 8 bases; junction bases outside the gene matches: 11. Germline V gene data show CDR1 as SNHLY and CDR2 as FYNNEI. The CDR3 is 16 residues long. This CDR3 is CASRGGTGLFDSPLHF. The CDR3 region has the DNA TGTGCCAGCAGGGGAGGGACAGGGCTTTTCGATTCACCCCTCCACTTT.

V usage is TRBV6-5 and J usage is TRBJ1-1; TRBD1 is a possible D gene (6 bases). Between the trimmed V and J ends, which lost 2 bases and 6 bases, there was a span of 13 bases. Germline V gives CDR1 MNHEY, CDR2 SVGAGI. CDR3 length: 14 residues. Here the CDR3 reads CASSYRNRAAEAFF. For the CDR3, the DNA is TGTGCCAGCAGTTACCGAAACAGGGCCGCTGAAGCTTTCTTT.

The gene calls are TRBV5-1 and TRBJ2-7; 9 bases align to TRBD2. V lost 1 base to trimming and J lost 7 bases; unmatched junction nucleotides: 6. The CDR3 contains 14 residues. In germline, CDR1 is SGHRS, CDR2 YFSETQ. Here the CDR3 reads CASSLLSLAGEQYF. The CDR3 bases are TGCGCCAGCAGCTTGCTTTCACTAGCGGGTGAGCAGTACTTC.

The V gene is TRBV28, the J gene TRBJ1-5; 7 bases match TRBD1. The CDR3 is made up of 14 amino acids. Trimming took 6 bases from V and 5 from J; bases not matched to a gene: 7. Germline CDR1 reads MDHEN; CDR2 reads SYDVKM. CDR3 sequence reads: CASRTRQGYQPQHF. The CDR3, as DNA: TGTGCCAGCAGGACCAGACAGGGCTATCAGCCCCAGCATTTT.

The chain has TRBV28 and TRBJ2-1; no clear D gene. Per the germline V gene, CDR1 is MDHEN and CDR2 is SYDVKM. Trimming removed 7 bases at V and 7 bases at J, with 8 bases between. This CDR3 has 11 amino acids. The DNA for the CDR3 is TGTGCCAGCAAAATATTGAATGAGCAGTTCTTC. Its translation: CASKILNEQFF.

The V and J genes are TRBV30 and TRBJ2-5, with D unresolved. The J call may be in error: the DNA end matches TRBJ2-7 better. Germline-derived CDR1 and CDR2 are GTSNPN and SVGIG (reference sequence). The CDR3 loop spans 10 amino acids. In nucleotides, the CDR3 is TGTGCCTGGAGTTCATACGAGCAGTACTTC. Its protein is CAWSSYEQYF.

The chain carries TRBV4-2 and TRBJ2-7; a weak D match, TRBD2 (6 bases). Germline V lookup: CDR1 LGHNA, CDR2 YNFKEQ. V lost 2 bases and J 1 base, leaving 18 bases between the germline ends. This CDR3 contains 17 residues. CDR3 sequence (DNA): TGTGCCAGCAGCCAACCCGCGTGGGCGGGACGTTCCTACGAGCAGTACTTC. Translated: CASSQPAWAGRSYEQYF.

The DNA of the CDR3 is TGTGCCTGGAACTTCCAGGGTGGCTATGGCTACACCTTC. Translating it yields CAWNFQGGYGYTF. V and J are TRBV30 and TRBJ1-2, with a tentative D call TRBD1 (5 bases). This CDR3 is built from 13 residues. With 4 bases removed from V and 4 bases from J, the gap between germline ends came to 13 bases. CDR1 and CDR2 (germline): GTSNPN, SVGIG (reference sequence).

The rearrangement joins TRBV7-3 to TRBJ2-2; 7 nucleotides agree with TRBD1. The germline V gene encodes CDR1 SGHTA and CDR2 FQGTGA. CDR3 size: 14 residues. V shed 5 bases, J shed 2 bases, and the junction held 2 bases outside the gene matches. The DNA of the CDR3 is TGTGCCAGCAGCCGGGACAGCAACACCGGGGAGCTGTTTTTT. Its protein is CASSRDSNTGELFF.

In its sample, this clone was seen a few times. This chain joins TRBV10-3 and TRBJ2-3, with 12 bases matching TRBD2. The CDR3 loop spans 17 amino acids. With V trimmed by 10 bases and J by 4 bases, 15 bases remained unmatched. The V gene's germline CDR1 is ENHRY and CDR2 SYGVKD. CDR3 sequence reads: CASGMRLAGVGADTQYF. CDR3 sequence (DNA): TGTGCCAGCGGAATGAGACTAGCGGGAGTCGGGGCAGATACGCAGTATTTT.

This clone was observed a few times. V usage is TRBV2 and J usage is TRBJ1-5; 7 positions match TRBD1. Germline V CDR1 and CDR2: SNHLY, FYNNEI. The CDR3 runs to 16 residues. The V gene end was trimmed by 5 bases and the J gene end by 1 base; junction bases not matched to a gene: 8. The CDR3 spells CASSMTGRRSNQPQHF. DNA of the CDR3: TGTGCCAGCAGTATGACAGGGAGGCGAAGCAATCAGCCCCAGCATTTT. Based on the CDR3 plus reference TRBV2 and TRBJ1-5, the full variable domain is EPEVTQTPSHQVTQMGQEVILRCVPISNHLYFYWYRQILGQKVEFLVSFYNNEISEKSEIFDDQFSVERPDGSNFTLKIRSTKLEDSAMYFCASSMTGRRSNQPQHFGDGTRLSIL.

The V gene is TRBV7-2, the J gene TRBJ2-5; 8 bases line up with TRBD1. The end of the DNA is better explained by TRBJ2-7, so the J call may be wrong. Germline CDR1 SGHTA, CDR2 FQGNSA. This CDR3 comprises 15 residues. DNA for the CDR3: TGTGCCAGCAGCTTAGCCGGGACAGGTTTCTACGAGCAGTACTTC. Protein product: CASSLAGTGFYEQYF.

The rearrangement joins TRBV5-1 to TRBJ2-1; 9 bases map to TRBD2. Germline V gene data show CDR1 as SGHRS and CDR2 as YFSETQ. The CDR3 runs to 15 residues. After removal of 4 bases from V and 8 bases from J, the junction contained 10 bases not matched to a gene. The CDR3 nucleotides are TGCGCCAGCAGCGTGGGCGGGAGGGCCGGGGATGAGCAGTTCTTC. It translates to CASSVGGRAGDEQFF.

The gene calls are TRBV27 and TRBJ1-2; 11 nucleotides agree with TRBD1. V was pared by 5 bases and J by 7 bases, with 12 bases of the junction left unmatched. This CDR3 comprises 16 residues. The germline CDR1 and CDR2 sequences are MNHEY and SMNVEV (reference sequence). CDR3 residues: CASSPRTGGALGGYTF. The DNA for the CDR3 is TGTGCCAGCAGTCCTAGGACAGGGGGCGCTTTGGGTGGCTACACCTTC.

The V and J genes are TRBV28 and TRBJ2-2, with TRBD2 as a possible D gene (5 bases). Trimming left V 6 bases short and J 6 bases short, with 11 bases between. The CDR3 has 13 amino acids. Per the germline V gene, CDR1 is MDHEN and CDR2 is SYDVKM. This chain's CDR3 is CASSPSGAGELFF. The CDR3 DNA follows: TGTGCCAGCAGCCCATCCGGGGCCGGGGAGCTGTTTTTT.

V and J are TRBV6-1 and TRBJ2-1; 7 bases match TRBD1. Germline V gives CDR1 MNHNS, CDR2 SASEGT. After removal of 6 bases from V and 5 bases from J, the junction contained 10 bases not matched to a gene. This CDR3 has 15 residues. CDR3 loop: CASRGDRVAHNEQFF. In DNA, the CDR3 is TGTGCCAGCAGGGGTGACAGGGTAGCCCACAATGAGCAGTTCTTC.

The sample holds a few counts of this clone. V is TRBV5-6 and J is TRBJ2-1, with a possible D match to TRBD2 (6 bases). Germline CDR1 reads SGHDT; CDR2 reads YYEEEE. V was clipped by 3 bases and J by 6 bases, with 19 bases between them. The length of the CDR3 is 16 residues. This CDR3 is CASSSFLASRSNEQFF. CDR3 bases: TGTGCCAGCAGCTCATTTCTAGCGTCTAGGTCCAATGAGCAGTTCTTC. Using reference TRBV5-6 and TRBJ2-1 for the parts outside the CDR3, the full variable domain is DAGVTQSPTHLIKTRGQQVTLRCSPKSGHDTVSWYQQALGQGPQFIFQYYEEEERQRGNFPDRFSGHQFPNYSSELNVNALLLGDSALYLCASSSFLASRSNEQFFGPGTRLTVL.

The rearrangement joins TRBV19 to TRBJ2-7, with 9 positions matching TRBD1. CDR3 length: 16 amino acids. CDR1 and CDR2 from the germline V gene are LNHDA and SQIVND (reference sequence). V lost 5 bases and J lost 4; bases outside the gene matches: 12. The CDR3 coding sequence is TGTGCCAGTAGTCCGCTCCGGGGGACAGGGAGGTACGAGCAGTACTTC. Its translation is CASSPLRGTGRYEQYF.

This chain links TRBV2 with TRBJ2-5, with 7 bases identical to TRBD1. The germline CDR1 and CDR2 sequences are SNHLY and FYNNEI. The CDR3 spans 13 residues. J gave up 2 bases and V 8 bases, and 5 bases lay outside the gene matches. This CDR3 reads CASQPDRQETQYF. The CDR3, as DNA: TGTGCCAGCCAACCGGACAGGCAAGAGACCCAGTACTTC.